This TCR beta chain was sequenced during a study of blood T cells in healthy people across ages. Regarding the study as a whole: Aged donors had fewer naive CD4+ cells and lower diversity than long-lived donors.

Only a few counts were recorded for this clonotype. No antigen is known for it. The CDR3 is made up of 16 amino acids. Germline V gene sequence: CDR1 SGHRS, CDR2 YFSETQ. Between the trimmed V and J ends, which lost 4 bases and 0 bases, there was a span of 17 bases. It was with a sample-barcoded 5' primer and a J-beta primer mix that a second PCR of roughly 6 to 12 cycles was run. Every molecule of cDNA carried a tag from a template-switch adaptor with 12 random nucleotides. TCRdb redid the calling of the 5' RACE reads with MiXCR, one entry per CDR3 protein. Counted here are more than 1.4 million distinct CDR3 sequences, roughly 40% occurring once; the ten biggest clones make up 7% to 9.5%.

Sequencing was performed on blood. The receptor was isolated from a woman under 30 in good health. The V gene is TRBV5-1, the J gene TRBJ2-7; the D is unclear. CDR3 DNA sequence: TGCGCCAGCAGCGAAACTTTCCCCCCCAGCTCCTACGAGCAGTACTTC. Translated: CASSETFPPSSYEQYF.